This T cell receptor (beta chain) appears in the sequencing data of a study of blood T cell repertoires in COVID-19. Recruitment covered about two dozen US areas and drew participants whose ages spanned roughly 18 to 90 years. Each recovered donor of Cohort 3 presented with two negative PCRs, clearance, or symptom resolution. V trimming: 5 bases; J trimming: 3 bases; junction bases outside the gene matches: 4. This CDR3 comprises 14 residues. Germline V lookup: CDR1 LNHDA, CDR2 SQIVND (reference sequence). Generated by immunoSEQ multiplex PCR, the TCRdb table keeps only in-frame clones and is missing some. Of fewer than 300,000 clones in the sample, approximately 83% were seen once.

The clonotype originates from a woman in her thirties who had recovered from COVID-19. The chain combines TRBV19 with TRBJ2-7; 10 nucleotides line up with TRBD2. The source material was PBMCs or T cells enriched from blood (not recorded which). CDR3 loop: CASSSSGGDYEQYF. CDR3 DNA: TGTGCCAGTAGTTCCAGCGGGGGGGACTACGAGCAGTACTTC.